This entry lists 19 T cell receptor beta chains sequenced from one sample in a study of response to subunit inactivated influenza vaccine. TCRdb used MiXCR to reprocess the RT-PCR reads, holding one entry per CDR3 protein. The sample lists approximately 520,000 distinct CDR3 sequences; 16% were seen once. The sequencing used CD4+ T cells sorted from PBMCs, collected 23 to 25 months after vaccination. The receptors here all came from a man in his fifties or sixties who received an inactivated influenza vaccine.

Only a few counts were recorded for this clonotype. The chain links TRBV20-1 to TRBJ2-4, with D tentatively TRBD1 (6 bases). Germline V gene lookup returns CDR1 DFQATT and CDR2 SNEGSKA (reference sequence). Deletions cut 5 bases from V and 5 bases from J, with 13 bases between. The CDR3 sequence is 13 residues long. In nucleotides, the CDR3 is TGCAGTGCTCTCCTGCCAGGGGAAAACATTCAGTACTTC. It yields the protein CSALLPGENIQYF.

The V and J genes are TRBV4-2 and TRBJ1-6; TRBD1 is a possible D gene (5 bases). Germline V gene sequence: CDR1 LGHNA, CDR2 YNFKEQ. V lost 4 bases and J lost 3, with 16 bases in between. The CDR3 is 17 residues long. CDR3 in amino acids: CASSPRQAGGYNSPLHF. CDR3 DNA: TGTGCCAGCAGCCCTAGGCAGGCGGGGGGCTATAATTCACCCCTCCACTTT.

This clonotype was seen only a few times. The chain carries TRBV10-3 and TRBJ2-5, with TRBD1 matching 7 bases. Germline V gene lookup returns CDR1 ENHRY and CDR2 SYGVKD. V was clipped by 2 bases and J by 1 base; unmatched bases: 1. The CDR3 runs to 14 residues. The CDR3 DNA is TGTGCCATCAGTGAGAGACAGGGCCAAGAGACCCAGTACTTC. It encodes CAISERQGQETQYF.

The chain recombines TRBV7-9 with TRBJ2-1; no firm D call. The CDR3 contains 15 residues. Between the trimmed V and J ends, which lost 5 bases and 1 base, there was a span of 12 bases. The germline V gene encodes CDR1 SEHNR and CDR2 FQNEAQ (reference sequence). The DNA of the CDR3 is TGTGCCAGCAGCCCTACGGACCGTTCCTACAATGAGCAGTTCTTC. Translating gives CASSPTDRSYNEQFF.

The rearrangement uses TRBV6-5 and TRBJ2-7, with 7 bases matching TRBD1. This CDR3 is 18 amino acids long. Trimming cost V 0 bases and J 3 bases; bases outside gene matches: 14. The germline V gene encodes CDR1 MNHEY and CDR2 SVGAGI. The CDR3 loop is CASSYSKHSAGGNYEQYF. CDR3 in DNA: TGTGCCAGCAGTTACTCGAAACATTCAGCAGGGGGAAACTACGAGCAGTACTTC.

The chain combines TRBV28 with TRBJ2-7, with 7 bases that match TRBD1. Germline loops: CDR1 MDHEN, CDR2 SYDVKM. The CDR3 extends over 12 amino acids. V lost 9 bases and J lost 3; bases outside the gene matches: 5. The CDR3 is CASERDSYEQYF. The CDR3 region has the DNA TGTGCCAGTGAACGGGACAGCTACGAGCAGTACTTC.

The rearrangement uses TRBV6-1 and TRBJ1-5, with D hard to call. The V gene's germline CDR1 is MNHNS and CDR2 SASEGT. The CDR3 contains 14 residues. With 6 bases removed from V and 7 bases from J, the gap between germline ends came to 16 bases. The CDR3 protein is CASSLIGPKQPQHF. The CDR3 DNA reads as TGTGCCAGCAGCCTCATAGGCCCTAAACAGCCCCAGCATTTT.

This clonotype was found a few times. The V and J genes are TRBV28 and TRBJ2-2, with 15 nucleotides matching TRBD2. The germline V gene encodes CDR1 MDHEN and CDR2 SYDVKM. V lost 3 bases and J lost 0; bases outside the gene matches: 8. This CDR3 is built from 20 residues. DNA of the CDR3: TGTGCCAGCAGTTTTAACCCCGGACTAGCGGGAGGGCCGAACACCGGGGAGCTGTTTTTT. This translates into CASSFNPGLAGGPNTGELFF. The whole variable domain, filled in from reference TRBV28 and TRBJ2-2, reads DVKVTQSSRYLVKRTGEKVFLECVQDMDHENMFWYRQDPGLGLRLIYFSYDVKMKEKGDIPEGYSVSREKKERFSLILESASTNQTSMYLCASSFNPGLAGGPNTGELFFGEGSRLTVL.

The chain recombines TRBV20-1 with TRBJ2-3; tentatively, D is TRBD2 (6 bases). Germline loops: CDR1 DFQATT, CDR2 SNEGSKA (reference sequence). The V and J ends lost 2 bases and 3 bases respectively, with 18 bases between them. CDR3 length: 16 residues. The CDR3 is CSARNPTREETDTQYF. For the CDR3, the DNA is TGCAGTGCTAGAAACCCGACTAGAGAGGAGACAGATACGCAGTATTTT.

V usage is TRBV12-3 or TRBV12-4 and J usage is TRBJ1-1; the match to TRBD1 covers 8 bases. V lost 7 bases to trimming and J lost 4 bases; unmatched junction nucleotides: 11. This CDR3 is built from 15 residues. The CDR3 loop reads CASIPRGQRATEAFF. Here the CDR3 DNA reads TGTGCCAGCATCCCCAGGGGGCAGAGGGCCACTGAAGCTTTCTTT.

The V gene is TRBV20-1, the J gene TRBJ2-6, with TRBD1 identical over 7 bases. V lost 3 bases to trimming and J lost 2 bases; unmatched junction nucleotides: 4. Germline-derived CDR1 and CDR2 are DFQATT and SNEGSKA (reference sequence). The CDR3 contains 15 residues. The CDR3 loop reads CSARDRRAGANVLTF. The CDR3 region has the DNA TGCAGTGCTAGGGACAGGCGGGCTGGGGCCAACGTCCTGACTTTC.

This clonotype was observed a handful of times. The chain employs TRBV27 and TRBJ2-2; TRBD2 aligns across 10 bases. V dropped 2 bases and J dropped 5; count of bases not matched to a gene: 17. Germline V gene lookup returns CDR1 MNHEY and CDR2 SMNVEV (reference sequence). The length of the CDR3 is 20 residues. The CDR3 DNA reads TGTGCCAGCAGTTTAATTTCCTCTAGCGGGAGTAGATTGAGGACCGGGGAGCTGTTTTTT. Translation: CASSLISSSGSRLRTGELFF.

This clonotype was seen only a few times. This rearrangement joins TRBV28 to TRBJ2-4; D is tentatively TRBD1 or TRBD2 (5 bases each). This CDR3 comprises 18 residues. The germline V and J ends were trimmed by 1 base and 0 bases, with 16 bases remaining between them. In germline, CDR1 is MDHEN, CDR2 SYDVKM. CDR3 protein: CASSLSEFREIAKNIQYF. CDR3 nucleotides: TGTGCCAGCAGTTTATCTGAATTCAGGGAGATAGCCAAAAACATTCAGTACTTC. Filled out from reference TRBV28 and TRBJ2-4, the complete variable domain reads DVKVTQSSRYLVKRTGEKVFLECVQDMDHENMFWYRQDPGLGLRLIYFSYDVKMKEKGDIPEGYSVSREKKERFSLILESASTNQTSMYLCASSLSEFREIAKNIQYFGAGTRLSVL.

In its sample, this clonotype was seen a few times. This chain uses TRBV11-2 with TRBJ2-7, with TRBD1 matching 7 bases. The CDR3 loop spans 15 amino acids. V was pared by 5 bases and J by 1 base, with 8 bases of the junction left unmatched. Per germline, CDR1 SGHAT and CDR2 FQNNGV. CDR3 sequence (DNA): TGTGCCAGCAGCGTAACGGACAGGCCGTCCTACGAGCAGTACTTC. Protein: CASSVTDRPSYEQYF. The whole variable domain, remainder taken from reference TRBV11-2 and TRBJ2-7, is EAGVAQSPRYKIIEKRQSVAFWCNPISGHATLYWYQQILGQGPKLLIQFQNNGVVDDSQLPKDRFSAERLKGVDSTLKIQPAKLEDSAVYLCASSVTDRPSYEQYFGPGTRLTVT.

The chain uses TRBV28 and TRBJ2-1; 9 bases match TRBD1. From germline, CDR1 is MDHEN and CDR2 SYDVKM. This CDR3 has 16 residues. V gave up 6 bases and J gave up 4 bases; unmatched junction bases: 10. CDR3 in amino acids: CASSPTPGQGYNEQFF. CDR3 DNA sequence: TGTGCCAGCAGCCCAACTCCGGGACAGGGTTACAATGAGCAGTTCTTC.

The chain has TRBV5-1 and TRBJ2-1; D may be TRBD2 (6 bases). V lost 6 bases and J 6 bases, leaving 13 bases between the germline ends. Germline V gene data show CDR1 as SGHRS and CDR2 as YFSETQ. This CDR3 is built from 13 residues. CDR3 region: CASTVRGANEQFF. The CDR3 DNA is TGCGCCAGCACAGTCCGCGGGGCCAATGAGCAGTTCTTC.

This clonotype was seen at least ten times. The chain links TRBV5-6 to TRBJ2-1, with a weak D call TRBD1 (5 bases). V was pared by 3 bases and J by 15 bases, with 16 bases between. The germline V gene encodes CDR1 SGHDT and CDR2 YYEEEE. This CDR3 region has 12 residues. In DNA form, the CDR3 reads TGTGCCAGCAGCTCAAGGCAGGGATGGCGGTTCTTC. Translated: CASSSRQGWRFF. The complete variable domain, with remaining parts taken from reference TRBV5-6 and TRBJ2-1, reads DAGVTQSPTHLIKTRGQQVTLRCSPKSGHDTVSWYQQALGQGPQFIFQYYEEEERQRGNFPDRFSGHQFPNYSSELNVNALLLGDSALYLCASSSRQGWRFFGPGTRLTVL.

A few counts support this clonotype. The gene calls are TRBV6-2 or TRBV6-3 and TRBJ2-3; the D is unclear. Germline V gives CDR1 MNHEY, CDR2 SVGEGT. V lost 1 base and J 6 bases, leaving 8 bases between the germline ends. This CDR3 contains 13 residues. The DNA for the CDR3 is TGTGCCAGCAGTTACTTGCTGGTTGATACGCAGTATTTT. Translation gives CASSYLLVDTQYF.

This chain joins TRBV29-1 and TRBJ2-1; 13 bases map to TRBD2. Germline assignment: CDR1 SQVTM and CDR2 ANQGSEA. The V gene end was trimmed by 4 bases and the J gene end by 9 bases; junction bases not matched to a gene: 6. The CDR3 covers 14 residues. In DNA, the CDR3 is TGCAGCGTTGGCGGACTAGCGGGAGTCCCTGAGCAGTTCTTC. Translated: CSVGGLAGVPEQFF.